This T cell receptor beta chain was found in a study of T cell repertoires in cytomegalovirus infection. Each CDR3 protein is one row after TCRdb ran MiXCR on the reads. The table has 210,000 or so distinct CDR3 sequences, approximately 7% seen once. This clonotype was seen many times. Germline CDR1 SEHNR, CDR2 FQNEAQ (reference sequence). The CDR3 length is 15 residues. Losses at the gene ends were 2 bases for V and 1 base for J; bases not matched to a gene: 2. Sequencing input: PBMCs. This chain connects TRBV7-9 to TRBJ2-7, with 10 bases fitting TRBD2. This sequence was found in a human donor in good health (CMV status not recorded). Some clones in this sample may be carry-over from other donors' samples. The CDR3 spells CASSLLAGGSYEQYF. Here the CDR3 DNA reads TGTGCCAGCAGCTTATTAGCGGGGGGATCCTACGAGCAGTACTTC.